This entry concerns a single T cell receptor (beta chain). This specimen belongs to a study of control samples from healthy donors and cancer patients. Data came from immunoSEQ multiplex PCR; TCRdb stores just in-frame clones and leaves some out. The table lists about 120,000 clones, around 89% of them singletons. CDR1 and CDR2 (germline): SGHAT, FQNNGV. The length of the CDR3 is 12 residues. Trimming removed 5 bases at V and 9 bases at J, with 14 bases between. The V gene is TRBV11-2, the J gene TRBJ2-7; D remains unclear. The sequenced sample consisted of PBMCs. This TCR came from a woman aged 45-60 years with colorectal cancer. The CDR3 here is CASSADPPGQYF. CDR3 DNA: TGTGCCAGCAGCGCAGACCCACCCGGGCAGTACTTC.